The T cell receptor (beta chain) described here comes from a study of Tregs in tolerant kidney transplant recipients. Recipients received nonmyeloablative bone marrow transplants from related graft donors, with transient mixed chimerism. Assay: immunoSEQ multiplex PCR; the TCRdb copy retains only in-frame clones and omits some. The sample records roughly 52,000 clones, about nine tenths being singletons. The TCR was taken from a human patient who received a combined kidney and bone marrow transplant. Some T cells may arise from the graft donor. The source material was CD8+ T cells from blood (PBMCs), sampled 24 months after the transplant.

DNA for the CDR3: TGCAGCGTCCACGGAGGGTTGGACTATGGCTACACCTTC. Translation gives CSVHGGLDYGYTF. The V call is TRBV29-1, the J call TRBJ1-2; unclear D gene. Trimming removed 6 bases from V and 3 bases from J, with 14 bases in between. Germline values: CDR1 SQVTM, CDR2 ANQGSEA. This CDR3 has 13 residues.